This T cell receptor (beta chain) emerged from a study of cytomegalovirus exposure and HLA in healthy donors. Study-wide points: There were three CMV-associated chains whose specificity for CMV antigens was confirmed in vitro. It was shown in a later analysis that HLA-associated TCR beta chains were more clonally expanded than other, equally common chains. Evidence from a later analysis indicated that most CMV-associated TCR beta chains looked HLA-restricted. The study listed 150 to 200 cytomegalovirus-associated TCR beta chains.

PCR primers comprised 60 Vbeta and 13 Jbeta primers. Clones were read by immunoSEQ multiplex PCR, and TCRdb kept only the in-frame ones, dropping some. The sample records 220,000 or so clones, 78% being singletons. The CDR3 contains 16 residues. V shed 4 bases and J 5 bases; nucleotides not matched to a gene: 8. Per germline, CDR1 MNHNS and CDR2 SASEGT. This clone was seen a few times. Its antigen is undetermined. The TCR originated in a male donor in good health and CMV-seronegative. The chain couples TRBV6-1 to TRBJ2-7; 13 bases align to TRBD2. Specimen: PBMCs. The CDR3 loop reads CASSGLLAGGWNEQYF. For the CDR3, the DNA is TGTGCCAGCAGTGGCCTACTAGCGGGAGGGTGGAACGAGCAGTACTTC.